This entry is about one TCR beta chain. Its antigen is still unknown. Nothing much larger sits one base from this clone, and base qualities are not available. This specimen's time point label, interpreted: baseline before first vaccination. The sample's treatment or condition label, in plain terms: meningococcal conjugate vaccine given as trial control. Samples from vaccinated people were obtained from the UK trials COV001 and COV002, which included a single-blind randomized controlled phase 2/3 trial of AZD1222 (ChAdOx1 nCoV-19) in healthy adults. For TCRbeta chain sequencing, PBMC samples from trial participants were taken at day 0 and at day 28 after the second dose. The CDR3 holds 18 amino acids from the cysteine to the phenylalanine. Only the CDR3 portion is preserved as DNA: 54 bases, with reading frame beginning at the first base. Ends trimmed: V by 0 bases, J by 0 bases; bases unmatched to a gene: 12. The germline V gene provides CDR1 SGHRS and CDR2 YFSETQ.

The CDR3 regions of human TCRbeta chains were analyzed by immunosequencing. The authors' analysis ran thus. TCRs in the repertoires were compared against a reference library of SARS-CoV-2-specific TCRs that had been generated with the MIRA antigen-specificity platform. Breadth was defined as the fraction of unique TCRs that were SARS-CoV-2-associated, and depth was defined as the fraction of total T cells that were SARS-CoV-2-associated. Using the MIRA data, each spike-specific TCR was mapped to the spike region that the TCR reacts to and placed in a CD4 or CD8 class. Log10-transformed breadth and depth values were compared by one-way ANOVA with Sidak's multiple comparisons tests. TCRdb provides this immuneACCESS table in a form limited to in-frame rearrangements. Some clones are lacking; in checked studies, under half of them reflect an unresolved V gene, and why the rest are absent is not known. V and J calls and clone size follow that table, whereas D and trimming were derived from the DNA. This sample gives 130,000 to 150,000 clones in total; 80% to 95% of them show up just once. Less than 3.5% of the sample belongs to the ten largest clones.

This entry belongs to a study of T cell responses to AZD1222 COVID-19 vaccine (dated by TCRdb to the early 2020s). In the study overall: A total of 240 or so trial participants underwent TCR sequencing, of whom 207 had received two doses of AZD1222 and some 25 had received two doses of the MenACWY control vaccine. Enrollment into the trials was organized by age into subgroups of 18-55, 56-69 and 70-plus years, and those subgroups contained about 150, 27 and 61 TCR-sequenced participants, respectively. Here is what the overall study found, with its caveats: A significant rise in spike-specific TCR breadth and depth was observed after two AZD1222 doses relative to day 0 and relative to MenACWY recipients. Most participants were white British and females outnumbered males, and the authors suggested that clonal diversity may have been underestimated. Reportedly, almost half of the unique spike-specific TCRs recognized epitopes lying outside the regions that are mutated in the B.1.351 and B.1.1.7 variants. The whole spike protein was spanned by vaccine-associated CD4 TCRs, and dominant responses were seen in regions 160-218 and 743-854. The 56-69-year group was small, and its depth increase did not reach significance, likely because of low power. Conclusions about previously exposed vaccinees are limited, since just five or six AZD1222 recipients were seropositive for SARS-CoV-2 at baseline. Because no day 14 peak-response samples were available, repertoires were characterized only after the peak T cell response.

The specimen comprised peripheral blood, sampled on day 0 of MenACWY control vaccination. The TCR was taken from an adult in good health. The V gene is TRBV5-1 and the J gene is TRBJ2-7; 7 central nucleotides agree with TRBD1. The CDR3 reads CASSLAPSTGLTSYEQYF. Read as DNA, the sequence is TGCGCCAGCAGCTTGGCCCCATCGACAGGGCTTACCTCCTACGAGCAGTACTTC.